The next 5 T cell receptor beta chains were all read from a single sample in a study of T cell responses to AZD1222 COVID-19 vaccine. The table came from immunoSEQ multiplex PCR; TCRdb's copy has only in-frame clones and leaves some out. The table records about 140,000 clones, roughly 92% of them present only once. The sample was peripheral blood, taken 28 days after the second AZD1222 dose. The receptor set was obtained from an adult who received the AZD1222 COVID-19 vaccine.

This clone was counted a single time. The V and J genes are TRBV6-6 and TRBJ2-1; maybe TRBD2 (5 bases). CDR3 length: 10 amino acids. CDR1 is MNHNY and CDR2 is SVGAGI in the germline V gene (reference sequence). Trimming took off 8 bases at V and 8 bases at J, with 7 bases between the two ends. CDR3 sequence (DNA): TGTGCCAGCGGGAGCCATGAGCAGTTCTTC. The encoded protein is CASGSHEQFF.

This clone appeared once. The chain is built from TRBV11-2 and TRBJ2-3; D is unresolved. This CDR3 is 16 amino acids long. V lost 7 bases and J 1 base, leaving 18 bases between the germline ends. CDR1 SGHAT and CDR2 FQNNGV come from the germline V gene. The CDR3 DNA follows: TGTGCCAGCACCCCGAAGAGTGATCGACGCACAGATACGCAGTATTTT. This translates into CASTPKSDRRTDTQYF.

The gene calls are TRBV2 and TRBJ2-7; TRBD2 aligns across 8 bases. The CDR3 length is 14 residues. V trimming: 5 bases; J trimming: 0 bases; junction bases outside the gene matches: 3. Germline V lookup: CDR1 SNHLY, CDR2 FYNNEI. The CDR3 loop reads CASSPGTSSYEQYF. In DNA, the CDR3 is TGTGCCAGCAGTCCCGGGACTAGCTCCTACGAGCAGTACTTC.

The chain combines TRBV10-3 with TRBJ1-5; D may be TRBD1 (5 bases). The CDR3 is 16 amino acids. Trimming shortened V by 5 bases and J by 0 bases, and 14 bases separated the two germline ends. The germline CDR1 and CDR2 sequences are ENHRY and SYGVKD. This chain's CDR3 is CAISSGGTDSNQPQHF. DNA of the CDR3: TGTGCCATCAGTTCCGGAGGGACGGATAGCAATCAGCCCCAGCATTTT.

This clone was counted a few times. The chain is built from TRBV7-9 and TRBJ2-2; D gene ambiguous. This CDR3 comprises 14 residues. Per germline, CDR1 SEHNR and CDR2 FQNEAQ (reference sequence). V was shortened by 10 bases and J by 3 bases, with 15 bases between the two germline ends. CDR3 nucleotide sequence: TGTGCCACCCCACTACTTTTCGACACCGGGGAGCTGTTTTTT. As protein: CATPLLFDTGELFF. Combining the CDR3 with reference TRBV7-9 and TRBJ2-2 gives the whole variable domain DTGVSQNPRHKITKRGQNVTFRCDPISEHNRLYWYRQTLGQGPEFLTYFQNEAQLEKSRLLSDRFSAERPKGSFSTLEIQRTEQGDSAMYLCATPLLFDTGELFFGEGSRLTVL.